This T cell receptor (beta chain) originates from a study of vaccination effects on CD4 cells after COVID-19. Profiled with immunoSEQ multiplex PCR; TCRdb holds only in-frame clones, not every one. The sample consists of some 20,000 clones, less than 85% of them appearing once. As to this clone: Its specificity is not known.

Study outcomes and limitations: Convalescent patients in the study were few, and early post-infection timepoints were absent.

The CDR3 sequence is 14 residues long. The germline V and J ends were trimmed by 6 bases and 1 base, with 11 bases remaining between them. Looked up from germline, CDR1 is SNHLY and CDR2 is FYNNEI. Antigen-specific CD4+ T cells were first expanded with viral peptide pools by the ViraFEST assay and only then sequenced. After about 10 days in culture, the CD4+ T cells were isolated. This TCR came from a human donor who received a COVID-19 vaccine. The chain carries TRBV2 and TRBJ2-3; D remains ambiguous. The source was CD4+ T cells from PBMCs cultured with HCoV-229E spike peptides, collected before COVID-19 vaccination. CDR3 DNA sequence: TGTGCCAGCAGACTCCGAGAGGGCACAGATACGCAGTATTTT. Translation gives CASRLREGTDTQYF.